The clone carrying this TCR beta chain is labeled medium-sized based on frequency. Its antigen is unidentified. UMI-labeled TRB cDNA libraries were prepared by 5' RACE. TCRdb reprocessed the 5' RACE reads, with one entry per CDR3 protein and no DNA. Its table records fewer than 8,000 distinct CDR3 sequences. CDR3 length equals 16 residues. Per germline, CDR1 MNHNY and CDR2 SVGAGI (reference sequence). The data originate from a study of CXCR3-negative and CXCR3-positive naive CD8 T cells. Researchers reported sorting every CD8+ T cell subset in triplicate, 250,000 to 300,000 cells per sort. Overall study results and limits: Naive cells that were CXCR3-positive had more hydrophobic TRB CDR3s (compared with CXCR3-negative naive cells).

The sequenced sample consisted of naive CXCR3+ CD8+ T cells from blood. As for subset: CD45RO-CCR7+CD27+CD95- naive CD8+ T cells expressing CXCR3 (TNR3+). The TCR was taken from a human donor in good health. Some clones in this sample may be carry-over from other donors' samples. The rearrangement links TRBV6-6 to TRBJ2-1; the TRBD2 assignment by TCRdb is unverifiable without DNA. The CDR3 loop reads CASSTPPGGNYNEQFF.